Listed below are T cell receptor beta chains from one sample, sequenced in a study of CD8 T cells in Susac syndrome. From the immunoSEQ multiplex PCR reads, TCRdb called clonotypes with MiXCR, one entry per CDR3 protein. The repertoire holds about 300,000 distinct CDR3 sequences, with roughly 85% as singletons. Input material: CD8+ T cells from PBMCs. All receptors derive from a human donor with multiple sclerosis. CDR3s include the opening cysteine and the closing phenylalanine or tryptophan. D genes are given only for firm matches. Only part of the rows carry a size: once, few, many, or a class if the clone is expanded.

V gene,J gene,clone size,D gene,CDR3 protein,CDR3 DNA
TRBV15,TRBJ1-2,-,-,CATSRDSAARGYGYTF,TGTGCCACCAGCAGAGATTCGGCAGCCAGGGGCTATGGCTACACCTTC
TRBV14,TRBJ2-5,-,TRBD2,CASSQESWVLAGSQETQYF,TGTGCCAGCAGCCAAGAGAGTTGGGTCCTAGCGGGCTCCCAAGAGACCCAGTACTTC
TRBV5-3,TRBJ1-5,-,TRBD1,CARSSDRGRVRDQPQHF,TGTGCCAGAAGCTCGGACAGGGGGCGAGTTAGAGATCAGCCCCAGCATTTT
TRBV27,TRBJ2-2,-,-,CASSLKFAMDTGELFF,TGTGCCAGCAGTTTAAAATTTGCGATGGACACCGGGGAGCTGTTTTTT
TRBV7-9,TRBJ2-7,-,TRBD2,CASAKVGGGPSFEQYF,TGTGCCAGCGCTAAAGTGGGGGGAGGGCCCTCGTTCGAGCAGTACTTC
TRBV3-1,TRBJ2-1,-,-,CASSLSGTPYNEQFF,TGTGCCAGCAGCCTATCCGGGACTCCATACAATGAGCAGTTCTTC
TRBV29-1,TRBJ1-2,-,-,CSVDSGGGYTF,TGCAGCGTTGACTCGGGGGGCGGCTACACCTTC
TRBV2,TRBJ2-3,-,-,CASPPGESDTQYF,TGTGCCAGCCCCCCCGGGGAGTCAGATACGCAGTATTTT
TRBV6-5,TRBJ2-7,-,-,CASSSLLTAYEQYF,TGTGCCAGCAGCTCTCTTCTAACAGCTTACGAGCAGTACTTC
TRBV9,TRBJ2-7,-,TRBD2,CASSAAGVNYEQYF,TGTGCCAGCAGCGCCGCGGGGGTAAACTACGAGCAGTACTTC
TRBV20-1,TRBJ2-4,-,TRBD2,CSASGRTISLAKNIQYF,TGCAGTGCTAGCGGGAGGACCATTTCGCTAGCCAAAAACATTCAGTACTTC
TRBV6-2/TRBV6-3,TRBJ1-5,once,-,CASSCCVKSNQPQHF,TGTGCCAGCAGTTGTTGCGTTAAGAGCAATCAGCCCCAGCATTTT
TRBV28,TRBJ2-3,-,TRBD2,CASSLGGRRTDTQYF,TGTGCCAGCAGTTTAGGCGGGAGGAGGACAGATACGCAGTATTTT
TRBV13,TRBJ2-3,-,TRBD2,CASSPTTSGISTDTQYF,TGTGCCAGCAGCCCAACTACTAGCGGGATAAGCACAGATACGCAGTATTTT
TRBV6-2/TRBV6-3,TRBJ2-4,-,-,CASNPALQGIPPLPLAKNIQYF,TGTGCCAGCAACCCCGCTCTTCAGGGCATACCTCCTTTACCGTTAGCCAAAAACATTCAGTACTTC
TRBV28,TRBJ2-7,-,TRBD1,CASRCPVWQGARWACEQYF,TGTGCCAGCAGGTGCCCGGTGTGGCAGGGGGCCAGATGGGCCTGCGAGCAGTACTTC
TRBV27,TRBJ2-7,-,TRBD2,CASSLSGRGVSYEQYF,TGTGCCAGCAGTTTATCAGGGCGGGGGGTCTCCTACGAGCAGTACTTC
TRBV11-2,TRBJ1-5,-,TRBD1,CASSLGPPGQGHSPQHF,TGTGCCAGCAGCTTAGGTCCCCCTGGACAGGGCCATTCGCCCCAGCATTTT
TRBV15,TRBJ1-2,-,-,CATSRNGQPNYGYTF,TGTGCCACCAGCAGAAACGGACAGCCTAACTATGGCTACACCTTC
TRBV7-9,TRBJ1-2,once,-,CASSSAADYGYTF,TGTGCCAGCAGCTCCGCCGCAGACTATGGCTACACCTTC
TRBV27,TRBJ2-1,once,-,CASSFLTGDPSYNEQFF,TGTGCCAGCAGTTTTCTTACGGGGGACCCCTCCTACAATGAGCAGTTCTTC
TRBV7-2,TRBJ2-2,-,-,CASSPEPGVGELFF,TGTGCCAGCAGCCCAGAGCCGGGGGTCGGGGAGCTGTTTTTT
TRBV20-1,TRBJ2-4,-,-,CSARDRTVPGLAKNIQYF,TGCAGTGCTAGAGACCGGACCGTCCCTGGGCTAGCCAAAAACATTCAGTACTTC
TRBV5-4,TRBJ2-2,-,-,CASSLSRGQYTGELFF,TGTGCCAGCAGCTTGAGCAGGGGACAATACACCGGGGAGCTGTTTTTT
TRBV29-1,TRBJ2-1,once,-,CSVVDRSSISSYNEQFF,TGCAGCGTTGTTGACAGGTCCTCTATAAGCTCCTACAATGAGCAGTTCTTC
TRBV28,TRBJ2-7,-,-,CASSPLVGRVGGQYF,TGTGCCAGCAGTCCCCTGGTTGGCCGGGTGGGGGGGCAGTACTTC
TRBV28,TRBJ2-7,-,TRBD2,CASSSRTSGRASYEQYF,TGTGCCAGCAGTTCAAGGACTAGCGGGAGGGCATCCTACGAGCAGTACTTC